This T cell receptor (beta chain) was profiled in a study of CD8+ T cells in alopecia areata. Overall study: Treated patients were dosed with oral tofacitinib, taking 5 to 10 mg twice daily. Findings and limits, study-wide: Scalp samples also yield sequences of resident alphabeta T cells from normal skin.

J was trimmed by 9 bases and V by 4 bases; bases with no gene match: 6. This CDR3 spans 13 amino acids. The germline V gene encodes CDR1 SGHDT and CDR2 YYEEEE. Treatment denoted: oral pan-JAK inhibitor, 5-10 mg twice daily. Alopecia areata patients provided lesional scalp punch biopsies and peripheral blood. In each case, RNA was isolated and then reverse transcribed into cDNA as the sequencing template. Libraries were prepared by immunoSEQ multiplex PCR; TCRdb keeps only in-frame clonotypes and omits some of them. The repertoire holds around 100,000 clones, with around 60% as singletons. This clone was counted only a few times. Its matching antigen is unknown.

The material sequenced was CD8+ T cells sorted from blood, taken at approximately week 61, from a patient treated with tofacitinib. This TCR came from a human donor with alopecia areata. The chain joins TRBV5-6 to TRBJ1-5; 8 bases align to TRBD1. The CDR3 DNA follows: TGTGCCAGCAGCCCCCCAGGGGGCCGGCCCCAGCATTTT. Amino acids: CASSPPGGRPQHF.